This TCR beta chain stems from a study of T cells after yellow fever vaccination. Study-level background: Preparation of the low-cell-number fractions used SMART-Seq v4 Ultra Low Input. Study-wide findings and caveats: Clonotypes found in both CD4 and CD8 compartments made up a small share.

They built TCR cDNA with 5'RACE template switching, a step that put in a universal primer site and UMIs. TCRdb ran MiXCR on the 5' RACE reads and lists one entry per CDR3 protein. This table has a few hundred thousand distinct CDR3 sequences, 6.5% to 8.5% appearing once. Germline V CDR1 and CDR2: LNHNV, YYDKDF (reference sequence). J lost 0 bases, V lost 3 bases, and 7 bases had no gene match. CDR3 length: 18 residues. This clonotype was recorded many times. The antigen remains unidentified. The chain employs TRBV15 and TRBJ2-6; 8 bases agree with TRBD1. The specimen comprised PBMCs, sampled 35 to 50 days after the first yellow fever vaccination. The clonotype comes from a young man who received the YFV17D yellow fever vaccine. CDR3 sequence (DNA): TGTGCCACCAGCAGCCGGACAGGGTCTCTCTCTGGGGCCAACGTCCTGACTTTC. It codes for CATSSRTGSLSGANVLTF. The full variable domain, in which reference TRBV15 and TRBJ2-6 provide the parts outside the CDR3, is DAMVIQNPRYQVTQFGKPVTLSCSQTLNHNVMYWYQQKSSQAPKLLFHYYDKDFNNEADTPDNFQSRRPNTSFCFLDIRSPGLGDTAMYLCATSSRTGSLSGANVLTFGAGSRLTVL.